Presented here are 5 T cell receptor beta chains from one specimen sequenced in a study of blood T cells in healthy people across ages (dated by TCRdb to between 2015 and 2017). The library relied on 5' RACE. TCRdb lists the instrument as Illumina HiSeq 2500. A second roughly 7 to 12 cycle PCR used a sample-barcoded 5' primer and a J-beta primer mix. TCRdb cleaned the public reads at Q25 with fastp, built clones with MiXCR and kept in-frame beta chains. All rows with the same CDR3 protein become a single entry with the most common DNA and genes. Here the sample has 1,500,000 or so distinct CDR3 sequences; 40% to 45% occur a single time. The ten largest clones take up about 4.1% of the sample. Input material: blood. The receptors derive from a woman under 30 in good health.

The table lists this clonotype with a few counts. The chain has TRBV28 and TRBJ2-1, with D possibly being TRBD2 (5 bases). The CDR3 extends over 14 amino acids. V lost 5 bases to trimming and J lost 7 bases, with 15 bases between them. In germline, CDR1 is MDHEN, CDR2 SYDVKM. CDR3 sequence reads: CASSPPTRKNEQFF. CDR3 DNA sequence: TGTGCCAGCAGTCCCCCCACTAGAAAGAATGAGCAGTTCTTC. The complete variable domain, with remaining parts taken from reference TRBV28 and TRBJ2-1, reads DVKVTQSSRYLVKRTGEKVFLECVQDMDHENMFWYRQDPGLGLRLIYFSYDVKMKEKGDIPEGYSVSREKKERFSLILESASTNQTSMYLCASSPPTRKNEQFFGPGTRLTVL.

The chain carries TRBV4-3 and TRBJ2-3, with 8 bases lining up with TRBD1. Germline V CDR1 and CDR2: LGHNA, YSLEER. CDR3 size: 15 residues. Trimming took 2 bases from V and 3 from J; bases not matched to a gene: 4. DNA for the CDR3: TGCGCCAGCAGCCAACAGGGGGCCCGAACAGATACGCAGTATTTT. The encoded protein is CASSQQGARTDTQYF.

This clonotype has just a few counts. This chain's CDR3 is CASSLYGLAVSTDTQYF. As DNA, the CDR3 is TGTGCCAGCAGCTTGTATGGACTAGCGGTTAGCACAGATACGCAGTATTTT. This chain uses TRBV7-2 with TRBJ2-3; 10 nucleotides line up with TRBD2. Germline-derived CDR1 and CDR2 are SGHTA and FQGNSA. With 3 bases clipped from V and 0 bases from J, the junction kept 6 bases outside the gene matches. The CDR3 contains 17 residues. Full variable domain (outside the CDR3, taken from reference TRBV7-2 and TRBJ2-3): GAGVSQSPSNKVTEKGKDVELRCDPISGHTALYWYRQSLGQGLEFLIYFQGNSAPDKSGLPSDRFSAERTGGSVSTLTIQRTQQEDSAVYLCASSLYGLAVSTDTQYFGPGTRLTVL.

This clonotype is a singleton in its sample. This chain links TRBV12-3 or TRBV12-4 with TRBJ1-6; a weak D match, TRBD1 (5 bases). The CDR3 covers 13 residues. Trimming removed 5 bases from V and 14 bases from J, with 16 bases in between. In DNA form, the CDR3 reads TGTGCCAGCAGTCCTGGGACGGATATGGCCCTCCACTTT. It specifies CASSPGTDMALHF.

This rearrangement joins TRBV11-2 to TRBJ2-2, with D unresolved. The CDR3 runs 15 residues. In germline, CDR1 is SGHAT, CDR2 FQNNGV. The V and J ends lost 2 bases and 6 bases respectively, with 13 bases between them. The chain's CDR3 is CASSLSPSGPGELFF. The CDR3 nucleotides read TGTGCCAGCAGCTTAAGTCCTTCGGGTCCCGGGGAGCTGTTTTTT.